The T cell receptor (beta chain) under discussion was sequenced for a study of T cells after yellow fever vaccination. Findings of the study overall: The appearance of a small share of clonotypes in both CD4 and CD8 compartments was observed.

Each CDR3 protein gets one entry after TCRdb re-called the 5' RACE reads with MiXCR. The table has about 260,000 distinct CDR3 sequences, 10% to 15% seen once. This clonotype is a singleton in its sample. Antigen: not known. The CDR3 has 16 amino acids. Trimming cost V 4 bases and J 5 bases; bases outside gene matches: 8. CDR1 is SGHTA, CDR2 FQGNSA, per germline. The sample was CD4+ T cells sorted from PBMCs, taken 45 days after the yellow fever booster vaccination. The chain links TRBV7-2 to TRBJ2-5; 12 bases align to TRBD2. This TCR derives from a man aged 25 to 40 who received the YFV17D yellow fever vaccine. For the CDR3, the DNA is TGTGCCAGCAGCTATGGGGGTCTAGCGGGAGGGGAGACCCAGTACTTC. Its protein product is CASSYGGLAGGETQYF.